These 11 T cell receptor beta chains originate from one sample sequenced in a study of memory CD4+ T cells and cytomegalovirus serostatus. The repertoire was sequenced with immunoSEQ multiplex PCR; TCRdb's copy has only in-frame clones and lacks some. The sample has about 44,000 clones, around 76% seen once. Single viable CD3+CD4+CD8-CD45RO+ cells were sorted as the memory CD4+ T cells. The sample comprised memory CD4+ T cells from blood. These TCRs come from an adult in good health and CMV-seronegative.

This chain joins TRBV11-3 and TRBJ2-7; possibly TRBD1 for D (5 bases). Germline lookup yields CDR1 SGHNT and CDR2 YENEEA. This CDR3 has 16 residues. Deletions cut 0 bases from V and 2 bases from J, with 14 bases between. The CDR3 loop reads CASSLDLTGRTYEQYF. Here the CDR3 DNA reads TGTGCCAGCAGCTTAGATCTCACAGGCCGGACCTACGAGCAGTACTTC.

This clone was counted a few times. The chain is built from TRBV5-6 and TRBJ2-3; tentative D call: TRBD1 (8 bases). Looked up from germline, CDR1 is SGHDT and CDR2 is YYEEEE. CDR3 size: 13 residues. Between the trimmed V and J ends, which lost 7 bases and 4 bases, there was a span of 13 bases. The CDR3 is CASDRGGADTQYF. CDR3 nucleotide sequence: TGTGCCAGCGACAGGGGAGGGGCAGATACGCAGTATTTT.

This clone was counted once. This sequence joins TRBV5-1 and TRBJ1-4; 10 nucleotides align to TRBD1. Germline V gene lookup returns CDR1 SGHRS and CDR2 YFSETQ. CDR3 length equals 17 residues. Unmatched junction bases numbered 11, after V lost 5 bases and J lost 4 bases. The CDR3, as DNA: TGCGCCAGCAGACCTGGCGTGGGGACAGGGGTTAATGAAAAACTGTTTTTT. This translates into CASRPGVGTGVNEKLFF. The full variable domain, completed using reference TRBV5-1 and TRBJ1-4, is KAGVTQTPRYLIKTRGQQVTLSCSPISGHRSVSWYQQTPGQGLQFLFEYFSETQRNKGNFPGRFSGRQFSNSRSEMNVSTLELGDSALYLCASRPGVGTGVNEKLFFGSGTQLSVL.

V is TRBV28 and J is TRBJ2-1; TRBD2 matches at 10 bases. Germline V gene data show CDR1 as MDHEN and CDR2 as SYDVKM. The CDR3 runs 14 residues. V shed 6 bases, J shed 9 bases, and the junction held 8 bases outside the gene matches. DNA for the CDR3: TGTGCCAGCAGAAAGCGGGGGGGCTGGATTGAGCAGTTCTTC. Translating it yields CASRKRGGWIEQFF.

The chain uses TRBV7-9 and TRBJ2-2, with 7 bases identical to TRBD2. Germline V lookup: CDR1 SEHNR, CDR2 FQNEAQ (reference sequence). The CDR3 is made up of 14 amino acids. Trimming removed 5 bases from V and 7 bases from J; junction bases left unmatched: 7. For the CDR3, the DNA is TGTGCCAGCAGCGTGAGCGGGGTGAGCGGGGAGCTGTTTTTT. Its protein product is CASSVSGVSGELFF.

This chain uses TRBV19 with TRBJ1-5, with 7 bases identical to TRBD1. The CDR3 has 16 amino acids. J lost 0 bases, V lost 6 bases, and 8 bases had no gene match. Germline CDR1 LNHDA, CDR2 SQIVND (reference sequence). CDR3 bases: TGTGCCAGTAGGAAAATGACAGGGAATAGCAATCAGCCCCAGCATTTT. This encodes CASRKMTGNSNQPQHF.

The V gene is TRBV6-1, the J gene TRBJ2-5; D perhaps matches TRBD2 (5 bases). The last part of the DNA fits TRBJ2-7 better; the J call may be wrong. CDR1 and CDR2 (germline): MNHNS, SASEGT. The length of the CDR3 is 12 residues. CDR3 sequence: CASSERVYEQYF. The DNA of the CDR3 is TGTGCCAGCAGTGAGCGGGTTTACGAGCAGTACTTC.

The V gene is TRBV2, the J gene TRBJ1-6, with 8 bases that match TRBD1. The trim removed 6 bases at V and 10 bases at J, leaving 8 bases unmatched. The germline CDR1 and CDR2 sequences are SNHLY and FYNNEI. The CDR3 spans 14 residues. CDR3 nucleotides: TGTGCCAGCAGCGGACAGGGTTCGGCGTCACCCCTCCACTTT. Residues: CASSGQGSASPLHF.

The chain combines TRBV5-4 with TRBJ1-2; D is possibly TRBD1 (6 bases). There are 14 residues in the CDR3. V lost 0 bases, J lost 3 bases, and 9 bases lay in between. The V gene's germline CDR1 is SGHNT and CDR2 YYREEE (reference sequence). DNA of the CDR3: TGTGCCAGCAGCTTGGTAGGGGGTGACTATGGCTACACCTTC. Translation: CASSLVGGDYGYTF.

The rearrangement uses TRBV7-8 and TRBJ1-5, with no clear D. V was trimmed by 5 bases and J by 0 bases, leaving 8 bases between them. Germline CDR1 and CDR2: SGHVS and FQNEAQ. CDR3 length: 14 residues. The CDR3 bases are TGTGCCAGCAGCCCGGTGGATAGCAATCAGCCCCAGCATTTT. Translating it yields CASSPVDSNQPQHF.

This clone appeared a few times. The chain couples TRBV5-6 to TRBJ1-2; a possible D gene is TRBD1 (5 bases). The CDR3 is made up of 14 amino acids. CDR1 is SGHDT and CDR2 is YYEEEE in the germline V gene. V was shortened by 5 bases and J by 7 bases, with 18 bases between the two germline ends. The CDR3 bases are TGTGCCAGCAGGGGAAGAGGGGCGGTGAGTGGCTACACCTTC. Protein: CASRGRGAVSGYTF.